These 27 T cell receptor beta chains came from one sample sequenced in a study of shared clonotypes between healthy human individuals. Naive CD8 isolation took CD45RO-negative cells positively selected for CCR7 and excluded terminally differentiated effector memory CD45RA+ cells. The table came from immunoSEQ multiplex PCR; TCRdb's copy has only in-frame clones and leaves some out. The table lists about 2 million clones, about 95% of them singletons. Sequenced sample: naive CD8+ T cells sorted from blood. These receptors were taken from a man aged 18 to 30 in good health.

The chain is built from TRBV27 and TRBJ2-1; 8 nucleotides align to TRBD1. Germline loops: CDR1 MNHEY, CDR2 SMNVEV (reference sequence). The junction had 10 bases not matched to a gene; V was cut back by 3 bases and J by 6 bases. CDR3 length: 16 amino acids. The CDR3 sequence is CASSFRVGQVLNEQFF. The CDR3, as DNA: TGTGCCAGCAGTTTTCGCGTGGGACAGGTTCTCAATGAGCAGTTCTTC.

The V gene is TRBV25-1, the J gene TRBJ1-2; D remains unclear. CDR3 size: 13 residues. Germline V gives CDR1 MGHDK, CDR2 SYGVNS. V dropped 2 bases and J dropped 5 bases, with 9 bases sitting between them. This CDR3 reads CASSEGQKYGYTF. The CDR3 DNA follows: TGTGCCAGCAGTGAAGGGCAGAAATATGGCTACACCTTC.

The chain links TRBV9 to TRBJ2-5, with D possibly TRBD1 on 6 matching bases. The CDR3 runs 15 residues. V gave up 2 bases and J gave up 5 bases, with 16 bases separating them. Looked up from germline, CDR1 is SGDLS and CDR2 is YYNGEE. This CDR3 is CASSVQGLAGETQYF. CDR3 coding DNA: TGTGCCAGCAGCGTTCAGGGGCTGGCCGGGGAGACCCAGTACTTC.

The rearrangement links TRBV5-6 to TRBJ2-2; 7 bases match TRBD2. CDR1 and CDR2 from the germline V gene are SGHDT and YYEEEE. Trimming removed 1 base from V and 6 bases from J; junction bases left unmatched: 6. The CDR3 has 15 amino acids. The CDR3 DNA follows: TGTGCCAGCAGCTTGAGGGCAGGGAGGGCCGGGGAGCTGTTTTTT. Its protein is CASSLRAGRAGELFF.

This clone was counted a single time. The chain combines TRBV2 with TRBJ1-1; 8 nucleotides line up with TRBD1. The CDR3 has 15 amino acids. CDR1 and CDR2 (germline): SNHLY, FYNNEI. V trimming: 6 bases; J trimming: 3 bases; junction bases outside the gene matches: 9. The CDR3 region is CASRPGQGGDTEAFF. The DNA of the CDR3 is TGTGCCAGCAGACCCGGACAGGGTGGGGACACTGAAGCTTTCTTT.

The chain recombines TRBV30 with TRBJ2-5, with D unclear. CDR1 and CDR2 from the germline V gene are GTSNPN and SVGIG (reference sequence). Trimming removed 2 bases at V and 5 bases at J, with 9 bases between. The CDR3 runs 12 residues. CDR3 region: CAWSWGQETQYF. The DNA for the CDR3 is TGTGCCTGGAGTTGGGGTCAGGAGACCCAGTACTTC.

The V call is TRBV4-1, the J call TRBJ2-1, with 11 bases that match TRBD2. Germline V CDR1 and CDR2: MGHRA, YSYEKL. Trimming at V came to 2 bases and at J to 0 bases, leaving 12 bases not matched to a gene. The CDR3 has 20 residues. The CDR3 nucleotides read TGCGCCAGCAGCCAATTTCCGGGACTAGCGGAAATGAGCTCCTACAATGAGCAGTTCTTC. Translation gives CASSQFPGLAEMSSYNEQFF.

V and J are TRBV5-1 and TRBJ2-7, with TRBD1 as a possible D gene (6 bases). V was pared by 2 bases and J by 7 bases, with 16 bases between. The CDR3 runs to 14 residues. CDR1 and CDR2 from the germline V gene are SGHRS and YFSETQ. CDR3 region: CASSFSTGLEEQYF. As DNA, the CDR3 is TGCGCCAGCAGCTTTTCGACAGGCTTAGAAGAGCAGTACTTC.

Here the CDR3 DNA reads TGTGCCAGCAGCCTGTATTGGAACACTGAAGCTTTCTTT. Amino acid sequence: CASSLYWNTEAFF. The chain carries TRBV6-5 and TRBJ1-1; no firm D call. CDR1 and CDR2 (germline): MNHEY, SVGAGI. Trimming stripped 6 bases from V and 1 base from J, with 9 bases between. CDR3 length: 13 residues.

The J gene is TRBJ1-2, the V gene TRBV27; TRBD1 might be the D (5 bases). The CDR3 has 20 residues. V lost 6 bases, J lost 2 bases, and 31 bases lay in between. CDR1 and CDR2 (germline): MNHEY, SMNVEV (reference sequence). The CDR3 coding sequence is TGTGCCAGCAGCAAAGACTACAGCCGGGACTTTGTAAAGGTCAACTATGGCTACACCTTC. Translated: CASSKDYSRDFVKVNYGYTF.

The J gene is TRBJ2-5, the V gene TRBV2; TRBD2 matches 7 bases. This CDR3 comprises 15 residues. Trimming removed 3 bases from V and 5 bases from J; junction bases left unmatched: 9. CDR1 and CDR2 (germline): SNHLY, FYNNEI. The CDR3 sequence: CASSDWGGTGETQYF. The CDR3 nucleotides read TGTGCCAGCAGTGACTGGGGGGGAACTGGGGAGACCCAGTACTTC.

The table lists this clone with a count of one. CDR3 protein: CASSPTSSYEQYF. For the CDR3, the DNA is TGTGCCAGCAGCCCGACTAGCTCCTACGAGCAGTACTTC. The chain uses TRBV5-4 and TRBJ2-7; possible D gene TRBD2, 6 bases. There are 13 residues in the CDR3. The V end was cut by 4 bases, the J end by 0 bases, with 8 bases between. The germline gives CDR1 SGHNT, CDR2 YYREEE (reference sequence).

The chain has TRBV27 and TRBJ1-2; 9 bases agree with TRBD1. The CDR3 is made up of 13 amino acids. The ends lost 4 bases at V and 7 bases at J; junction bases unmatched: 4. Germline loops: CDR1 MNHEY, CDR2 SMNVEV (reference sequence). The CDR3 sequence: CASSSSDRGGYTF. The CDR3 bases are TGTGCCAGCAGTTCCTCGGACAGGGGTGGCTACACCTTC.

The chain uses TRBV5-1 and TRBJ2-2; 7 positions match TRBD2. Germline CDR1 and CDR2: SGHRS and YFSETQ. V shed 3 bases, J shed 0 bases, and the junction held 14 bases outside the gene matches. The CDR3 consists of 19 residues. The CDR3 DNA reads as TGCGCCAGCAGCTCCACGTCCCTAGCGGACCTAGCGAACACCGGGGAGCTGTTTTTT. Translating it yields CASSSTSLADLANTGELFF.

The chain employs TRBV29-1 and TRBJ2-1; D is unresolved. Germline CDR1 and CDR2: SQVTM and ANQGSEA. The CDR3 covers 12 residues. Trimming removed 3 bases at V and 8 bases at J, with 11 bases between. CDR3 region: CSVDWGFDEQFF. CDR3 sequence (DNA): TGCAGCGTTGACTGGGGTTTCGATGAGCAGTTCTTC.

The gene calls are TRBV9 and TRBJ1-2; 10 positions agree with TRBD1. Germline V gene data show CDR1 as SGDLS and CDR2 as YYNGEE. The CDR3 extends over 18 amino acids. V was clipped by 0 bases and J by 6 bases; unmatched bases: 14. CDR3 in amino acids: CASSVGWVFGQGGDGYTF. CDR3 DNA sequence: TGTGCCAGCAGCGTAGGGTGGGTTTTTGGACAGGGGGGTGATGGCTACACCTTC.

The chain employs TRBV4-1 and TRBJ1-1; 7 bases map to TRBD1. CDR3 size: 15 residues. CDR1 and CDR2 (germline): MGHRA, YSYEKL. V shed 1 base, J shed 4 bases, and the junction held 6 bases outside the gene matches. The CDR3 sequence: CASSQVATGFTEAFF. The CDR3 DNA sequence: TGCGCCAGCAGCCAAGTAGCGACAGGGTTCACTGAAGCTTTCTTT.

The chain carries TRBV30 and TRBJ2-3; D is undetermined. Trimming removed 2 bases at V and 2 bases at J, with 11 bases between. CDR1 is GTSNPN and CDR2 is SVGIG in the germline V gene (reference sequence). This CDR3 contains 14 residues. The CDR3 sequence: CAWSLHLNTDTQYF. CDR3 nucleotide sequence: TGTGCCTGGAGTCTCCACCTAAACACAGATACGCAGTATTTT.

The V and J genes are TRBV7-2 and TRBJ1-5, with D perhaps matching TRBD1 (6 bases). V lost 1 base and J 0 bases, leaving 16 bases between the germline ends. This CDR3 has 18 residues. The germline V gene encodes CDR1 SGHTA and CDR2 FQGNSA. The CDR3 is CASSLEWVGHPSNQPQHF. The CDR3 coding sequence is TGTGCCAGCAGCTTAGAGTGGGTGGGACACCCTAGCAATCAGCCCCAGCATTTT.

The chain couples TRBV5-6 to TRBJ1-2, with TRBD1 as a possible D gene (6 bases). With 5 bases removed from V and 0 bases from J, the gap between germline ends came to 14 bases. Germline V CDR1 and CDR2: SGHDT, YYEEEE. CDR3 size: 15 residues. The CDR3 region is CASRHTGTTNYGYTF. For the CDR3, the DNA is TGTGCCAGCAGACATACCGGGACAACTAACTATGGCTACACCTTC.

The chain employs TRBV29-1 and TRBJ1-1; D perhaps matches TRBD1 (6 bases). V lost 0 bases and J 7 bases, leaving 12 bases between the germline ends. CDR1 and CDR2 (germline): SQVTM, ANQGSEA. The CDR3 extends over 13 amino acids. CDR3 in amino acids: CSVEEPDSYEAFF. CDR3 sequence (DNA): TGCAGCGTTGAAGAGCCGGACAGTTATGAAGCTTTCTTT.

CDR3 DNA sequence: TGTGCCAGCAAAAGAGGGGACAGAGCATATCAGCCCCAGCATTTT. This translates into CASKRGDRAYQPQHF. This sequence joins TRBV2 and TRBJ1-5; TRBD1 aligns across 7 bases. The CDR3 consists of 15 residues. V dropped 7 bases and J dropped 5; count of bases not matched to a gene: 11. CDR1 is SNHLY and CDR2 is FYNNEI in the germline V gene.

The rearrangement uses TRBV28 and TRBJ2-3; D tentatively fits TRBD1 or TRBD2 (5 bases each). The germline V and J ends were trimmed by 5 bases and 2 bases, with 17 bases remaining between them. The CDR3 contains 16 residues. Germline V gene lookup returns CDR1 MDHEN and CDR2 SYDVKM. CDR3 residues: CASSPITGLVTDTQYF. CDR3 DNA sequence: TGTGCCAGCAGTCCCATAACGGGGCTAGTCACAGATACGCAGTATTTT.

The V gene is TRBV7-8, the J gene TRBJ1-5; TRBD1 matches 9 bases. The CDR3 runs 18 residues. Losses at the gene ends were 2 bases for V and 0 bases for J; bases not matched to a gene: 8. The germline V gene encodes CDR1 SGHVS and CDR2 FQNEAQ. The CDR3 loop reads CASSLYGTGPYSNQPQHF. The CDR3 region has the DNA TGTGCCAGCAGCTTATATGGGACAGGGCCTTATAGCAATCAGCCCCAGCATTTT.

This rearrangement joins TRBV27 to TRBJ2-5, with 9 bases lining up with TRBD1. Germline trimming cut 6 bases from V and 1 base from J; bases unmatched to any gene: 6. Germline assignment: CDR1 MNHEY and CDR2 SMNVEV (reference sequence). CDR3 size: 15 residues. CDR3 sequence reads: CASRFTGGGQETQYF. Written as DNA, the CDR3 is TGTGCCAGCAGATTTACAGGGGGCGGCCAAGAGACCCAGTACTTC.

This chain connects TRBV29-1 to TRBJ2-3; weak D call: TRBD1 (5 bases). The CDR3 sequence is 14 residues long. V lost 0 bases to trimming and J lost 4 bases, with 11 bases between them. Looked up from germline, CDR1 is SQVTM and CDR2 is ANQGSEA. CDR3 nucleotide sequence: TGCAGCGTTGAAGATCAGGGTCGGGCAGATACGCAGTATTTT. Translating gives CSVEDQGRADTQYF.

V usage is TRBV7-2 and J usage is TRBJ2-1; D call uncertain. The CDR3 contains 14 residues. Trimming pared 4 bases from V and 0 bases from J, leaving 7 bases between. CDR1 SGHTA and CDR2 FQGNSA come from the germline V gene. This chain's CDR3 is CASSYLGSYNEQFF. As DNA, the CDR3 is TGTGCCAGCAGCTACCTTGGCTCCTACAATGAGCAGTTCTTC. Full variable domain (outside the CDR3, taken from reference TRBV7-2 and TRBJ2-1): GAGVSQSPSNKVTEKGKDVELRCDPISGHTALYWYRQSLGQGLEFLIYFQGNSAPDKSGLPSDRFSAERTGGSVSTLTIQRTQQEDSAVYLCASSYLGSYNEQFFGPGTRLTVL.